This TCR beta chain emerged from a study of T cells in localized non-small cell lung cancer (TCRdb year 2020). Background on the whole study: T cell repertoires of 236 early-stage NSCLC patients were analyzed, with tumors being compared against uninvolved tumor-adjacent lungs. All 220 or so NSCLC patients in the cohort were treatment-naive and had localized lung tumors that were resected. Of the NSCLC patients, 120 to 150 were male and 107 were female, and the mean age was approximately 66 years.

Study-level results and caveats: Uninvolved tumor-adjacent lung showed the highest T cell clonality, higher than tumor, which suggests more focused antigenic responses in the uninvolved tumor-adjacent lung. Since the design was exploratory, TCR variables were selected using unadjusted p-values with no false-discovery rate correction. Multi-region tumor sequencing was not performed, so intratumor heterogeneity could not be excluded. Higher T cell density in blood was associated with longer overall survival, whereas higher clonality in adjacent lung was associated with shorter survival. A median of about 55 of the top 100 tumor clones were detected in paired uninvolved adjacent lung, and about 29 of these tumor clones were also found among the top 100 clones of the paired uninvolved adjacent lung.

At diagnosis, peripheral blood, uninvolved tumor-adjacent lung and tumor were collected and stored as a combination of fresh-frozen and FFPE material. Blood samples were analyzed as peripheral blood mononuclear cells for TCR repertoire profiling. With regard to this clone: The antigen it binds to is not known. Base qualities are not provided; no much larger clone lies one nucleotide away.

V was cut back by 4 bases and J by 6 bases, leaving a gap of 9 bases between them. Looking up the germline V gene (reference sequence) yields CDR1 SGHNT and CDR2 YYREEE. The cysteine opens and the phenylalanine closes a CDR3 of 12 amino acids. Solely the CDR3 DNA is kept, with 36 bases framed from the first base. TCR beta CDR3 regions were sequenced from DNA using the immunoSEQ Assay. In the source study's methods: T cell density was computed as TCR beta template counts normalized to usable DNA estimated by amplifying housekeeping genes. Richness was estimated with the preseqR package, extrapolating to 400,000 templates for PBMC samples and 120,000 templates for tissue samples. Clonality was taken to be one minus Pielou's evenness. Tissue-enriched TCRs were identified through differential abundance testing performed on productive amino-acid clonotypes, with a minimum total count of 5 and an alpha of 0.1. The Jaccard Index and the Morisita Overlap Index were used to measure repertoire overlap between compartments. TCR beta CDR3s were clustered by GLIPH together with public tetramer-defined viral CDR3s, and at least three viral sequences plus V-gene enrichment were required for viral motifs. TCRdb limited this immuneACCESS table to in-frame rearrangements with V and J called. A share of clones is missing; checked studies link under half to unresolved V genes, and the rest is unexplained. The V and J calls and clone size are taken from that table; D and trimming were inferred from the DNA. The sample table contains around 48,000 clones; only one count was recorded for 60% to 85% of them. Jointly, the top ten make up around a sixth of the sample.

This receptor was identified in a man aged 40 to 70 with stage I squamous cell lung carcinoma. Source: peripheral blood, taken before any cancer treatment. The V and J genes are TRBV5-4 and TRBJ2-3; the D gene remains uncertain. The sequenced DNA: TGTGCCAGCAGCACTGGTTACGATACGCAGTATTTT. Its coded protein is CASSTGYDTQYF.